The clone carrying this TCR beta chain was detected ten times or more. V shed 5 bases and J 1 base; nucleotides not matched to a gene: 2. The CDR3 is 15 residues long. Germline V gene lookup returns CDR1 MNHNS and CDR2 SASEGT. TCRdb recomputed calls from the PCR reads with MiXCR, one row per CDR3 protein. Found here are about 40,000 distinct CDR3 sequences, less than 20% of them singletons; the top ten hold about 7%. These data are taken from a study of molecular identifiers for immune sequencing clone quantification. Material: naive CD8+ T cells from blood, with Jurkat cell RNA spiked in. Described subset: FACS-sorted CD8+CD4-CCR7+CD45RA+ naive T cells. The chain has TRBV6-1 and TRBJ2-3; 11 nucleotides agree with TRBD2. This TCR was recovered from a human donor in good health. Some libraries in this study had Jurkat cell RNA spiked in. DNA of the CDR3: TGTGCCAGCAGTTTTAGCGGGAGGGGCACAGATACGCAGTATTTT. Translated: CASSFSGRGTDTQYF.